This TCR beta chain was recorded in a study of Tregs in tolerant kidney transplant recipients. A remark on this clone: The antigen remains unidentified.

The germline CDR1 and CDR2 sequences are SGHTS and YDEGEE. V trimming: 4 bases; J trimming: 4 bases; junction bases outside the gene matches: 9. The CDR3 is made up of 16 amino acids. Unstimulated Tregs (CD4+CD25+CD127-) and CD4+CD25- non-Tregs were sorted from PBMCs. Generated by immunoSEQ multiplex PCR, the TCRdb table keeps only in-frame clones and is missing some. The repertoire holds 200,000 to 300,000 clones, approximately 84% seen once, with roughly 0.67% in the top ten. Points from the study as a whole: Activated donor B cell expansion appeared to reveal the most relevant donor-specific TCRbeta repertoire. This study did not directly address biological reproducibility. Few patients were studied, so findings need validation in larger groups.

The sequencing sample was made of CD4+ T cells from blood. V is TRBV5-8 and J is TRBJ2-1, with TRBD1 matching over 9 bases. This clonotype was obtained from a human donor in good health. Here the CDR3 DNA reads TGTGCCAGCAGCATCCACAGGGGGCCTGCTTACAATGAGCAGTTCTTC. Translating gives CASSIHRGPAYNEQFF.